This TCR beta chain was retrieved from a study of shared clonotypes between healthy human individuals. The overall study: Every donor yielded three CD4 naive, three CD4 memory, two CD8 naive and one CD8 memory plate.

Sequenced by immunoSEQ multiplex PCR; TCRdb stores in-frame clones only, minus some. The sample has some 2 million clones; about 95% are singletons. Germline V gives CDR1 LNHNV, CDR2 YYDKDF (reference sequence). V was clipped by 0 bases and J by 7 bases; unmatched bases: 9. The CDR3 length is 16 residues. The receptor comes from a man younger than 30 in good health. J is TRBJ2-7 and V is TRBV15; 10 bases are shared with TRBD2. The sample taken for sequencing was naive CD4+ T cells sorted from blood. Subset denoted: CD45RA+ positively selected. CDR3 sequence: CATSRDYPSGSGEQYF. The CDR3 DNA sequence: TGTGCCACCAGCAGAGATTATCCTAGCGGGAGTGGAGAGCAGTACTTC.